This note documents a single T cell receptor beta chain sequence. No antigen is known for it. This record comes from a study of T cell responses to AZD1222 COVID-19 vaccine. Study overall: Second-dose intervals of approximately 4 or approximately 12 weeks were pooled.

Whole-study results and caveats: As reported, nearly half of all spike-specific TCRs target variant regions that are unmutated. Only five or six AZD1222 recipients were seropositive at baseline. Spike-spanning, vaccine-associated CD4 TCRs were dominant at 160-218 and 743-854.

This table comes from immunoSEQ multiplex PCR, and its TCRdb copy is limited to in-frame clones, with some not included. The sample carries about 92,000 clones, about nine tenths recorded once. Germline V gives CDR1 SGHVS, CDR2 FNYEAQ. The germline V and J ends were trimmed by 5 bases and 9 bases, with 20 bases remaining between them. CDR3 length equals 15 residues. The receptor comes from an adult in good health. The rearrangement uses TRBV7-6 and TRBJ2-1; possible D gene TRBD2, 5 bases. The source was peripheral blood, collected on day 0 of AZD1222 vaccination. The CDR3 DNA follows: TGTGCCAGCAGCCCGCTGGGCCCGGTTGGGAGTGAGCAGTTCTTC. Amino acid sequence: CASSPLGPVGSEQFF.